The 16 T cell receptor beta chains below were found in one sample sequenced in a study of T-cell reconstitution after alpha-beta-depleted transplantation in children (dated by TCRdb to 2016 to 2017). Libraries were prepared through PCR. TCRdb shows the sequencer as Illumina HiSeq 2500. TCR libraries were prepared with molecular barcoding, using unique molecular identifiers to normalize TCRbeta repertoire quantification. The public reads were reanalyzed by TCRdb: fastp trimming at Q25, MiXCR alignment, in-frame beta chains only. Under each unique CDR3 protein, matching rows form one entry showing the most common genes and DNA. In all, the sample holds 450,000 to 500,000 distinct CDR3 sequences, and under 15% of those were seen once. The ten largest clones add up to about 5% of the sample. Material: PBMCs from the stem cell graft donor, obtained from the stem cell graft. These receptors all stem from a human donor who donated a stem cell graft to a child with combined immunodeficiency.

The sample holds many counts of this clonotype. The chain joins TRBV5-1 to TRBJ2-5; 7 bases are a match to TRBD1. The CDR3 is 16 amino acids. V lost 4 bases to trimming and J lost 2 bases; unmatched junction nucleotides: 11. Germline CDR1 reads SGHRS; CDR2 reads YFSETQ. CDR3 sequence (DNA): TGCGCCAGCAGCCCTCTACCGACAGGGTTACAAGAGACCCAGTACTTC. This sequence encodes CASSPLPTGLQETQYF.

V usage is TRBV24-1 and J usage is TRBJ2-4, with D maybe TRBD1 (5 bases). CDR1 and CDR2 from the germline V gene are KGHDR and SFDVKD. The V end lost 5 bases, the J end lost 5 bases, and 12 bases lay between the germline ends. This CDR3 is 14 amino acids long. The CDR3 DNA is TGTGCCACCAGTGGAGCAGGGCTCGAAAACATTCAGTACTTC. Protein sequence: CATSGAGLENIQYF.

V usage is TRBV6-5 and J usage is TRBJ2-7, with D unresolved. CDR1 is MNHEY, CDR2 SVGAGI, per germline. Trimming stripped 3 bases from V and 2 bases from J, with 11 bases between. The CDR3 has 14 amino acids. The DNA of the CDR3 is TGTGCCAGCAGTTATCGAAGAGGAGCCTACGAGCAGTACTTC. It specifies CASSYRRGAYEQYF.

This chain joins TRBV30 and TRBJ2-7, with D possibly TRBD1 on 6 matching bases. Trimming stripped 2 bases from V and 0 bases from J, with 11 bases between. CDR1 is GTSNPN and CDR2 is SVGIG in the germline V gene (reference sequence). The CDR3 runs to 14 residues. This chain's CDR3 is CAWSSGTNSYEQYF. The DNA for the CDR3 is TGTGCCTGGAGTTCCGGGACAAACTCCTACGAGCAGTACTTC. Full variable domain (rest looked up from reference TRBV30 and TRBJ2-7): SQTIHQWPATLVQPVGSPLSLECTVEGTSNPNLYWYRQAAGRGLQLLFYSVGIGQISSEVPQNLSASRPQDRQFILSSKKLLLSDSGFYLCAWSSGTNSYEQYFGPGTRLTVT.

The chain links TRBV4-3 to TRBJ2-1; 8 bases align to TRBD1. V gave up 4 bases and J gave up 5 bases; unmatched junction bases: 7. Per the germline V gene, CDR1 is LGHNA and CDR2 is YSLEER. The CDR3 is made up of 15 amino acids. CDR3 DNA: TGCGCCAGCAGCCCCGGGACAGGATTTGACAATGAGCAGTTCTTC. Protein: CASSPGTGFDNEQFF.

This clonotype has a count of ten or more. The chain recombines TRBV18 with TRBJ2-5; D is uncertain. Per the germline V gene, CDR1 is KGHSH and CDR2 is LQKENI. The CDR3 spans 14 residues. V lost 3 bases, J lost 1 base, and 9 bases lay in between. CDR3 residues: CASSPSGLQETQYF. CDR3 sequence (DNA): TGTGCCAGCTCACCCTCCGGGCTCCAAGAGACCCAGTACTTC.

The V and J genes are TRBV12-3 or TRBV12-4 and TRBJ2-2; D gene uncertain. Trimming pared 6 bases from V and 5 bases from J, leaving 16 bases between. The CDR3 length is 15 residues. This chain's CDR3 is CASRHTAEQTGELFF. The CDR3 DNA is TGTGCCAGCAGGCATACGGCGGAGCAAACCGGGGAGCTGTTTTTT.

The genes are TRBV14 and TRBJ2-1, with 7 bases matching TRBD2. Looked up from germline, CDR1 is SGHDN and CDR2 is FVKESK. Trimming removed 2 bases from V and 7 bases from J; junction bases left unmatched: 11. The CDR3 length is 16 residues. The CDR3 DNA reads TGTGCCAGCAGCCAACCCGGGACTATCCTAAGGAATGAGCAGTTCTTC. Amino acids: CASSQPGTILRNEQFF.

In its sample, this clonotype was seen many times. The chain couples TRBV12-3 or TRBV12-4 to TRBJ2-3; 9 positions match TRBD2. With V trimmed by 5 bases and J by 0 bases, 6 bases remained unmatched. This CDR3 has 16 residues. The CDR3 DNA reads as TGTGCCAGCAGTCTGACTAGCGGAGGCAGCACAGATACGCAGTATTTT. Protein product: CASSLTSGGSTDTQYF.

The sample holds one count of this clonotype. The chain combines TRBV7-6 with TRBJ1-2; D is unresolved. Germline assignment: CDR1 SGHVS and CDR2 FNYEAQ. The CDR3 totals 14 residues. V lost 8 bases to trimming and J lost 2 bases, with 15 bases between them. CDR3 bases: TGTGCCAGCGGCCCCGGTGGATTCAACTATGGCTACACCTTC. This encodes CASGPGGFNYGYTF. Combining the CDR3 with reference TRBV7-6 and TRBJ1-2 gives the whole variable domain GAGVSQSPRYKVTKRGQDVALRCDPISGHVSLYWYRQALGQGPEFLTYFNYEAQQDKSGLPNDRFSAERPEGSISTLTIQRTEQRDSAMYRCASGPGGFNYGYTFGSGTRLTVV.

This chain connects TRBV9 to TRBJ1-2, with D hard to call. Deletions cut 1 base from V and 4 bases from J, with 14 bases between. From germline, CDR1 is SGDLS and CDR2 YYNGEE. This CDR3 comprises 15 residues. The CDR3 reads CASSVLGGASYGYTF. CDR3 DNA: TGTGCCAGCAGCGTATTGGGAGGAGCTAGCTATGGCTACACCTTC.

This clonotype was detected ten times or more. V gene TRBV5-1 combines with J gene TRBJ1-4, with unresolved D. Germline V gene lookup returns CDR1 SGHRS and CDR2 YFSETQ. The CDR3 runs to 16 residues. V lost 1 base and J lost 2, with 12 bases in between. The CDR3 DNA reads TGCGCCAGCAGCTTGTCGGCCAGTCAGACTAATGAAAAACTGTTTTTT. Translating it yields CASSLSASQTNEKLFF.

This clonotype was observed many times. V gene TRBV29-1 combines with J gene TRBJ2-3; tentative D call: TRBD2 (5 bases). V was cut by 3 bases and J by 3 bases, with 7 bases left in between. The CDR3 extends over 12 amino acids. CDR1 is SQVTM and CDR2 is ANQGSEA in the germline V gene. In nucleotides, the CDR3 is TGCAGCGTTGAGGAGGAAACAGATACGCAGTATTTT. Translated: CSVEEETDTQYF.

This clonotype was recorded a few times. V and J are TRBV28 and TRBJ2-6; D call uncertain. Germline CDR1 MDHEN, CDR2 SYDVKM. The V end lost 9 bases, the J end lost 0 bases, and 9 bases lay between the germline ends. CDR3 length equals 14 residues. The CDR3 DNA follows: TGTGCCAGTAGGGAACACTCTGGGGCCAACGTCCTGACTTTC. Protein sequence: CASREHSGANVLTF.

The chain employs TRBV27 and TRBJ1-1, with 8 bases matching TRBD1. This CDR3 spans 14 amino acids. The V gene's germline CDR1 is MNHEY and CDR2 SMNVEV (reference sequence). The V and J ends lost 4 bases and 4 bases, in that order; junction bases with no gene match: 5. In nucleotides, the CDR3 is TGTGCCAGCAGTTCCCTGGGGACAGGCACTGAAGCTTTCTTT. It specifies CASSSLGTGTEAFF.

This clonotype was seen a handful of times. This chain connects TRBV29-1 to TRBJ1-3; D may be TRBD1 (5 bases). The CDR3 covers 16 residues. V dropped 1 base and J dropped 7 bases, with 20 bases sitting between them. Germline loops: CDR1 SQVTM, CDR2 ANQGSEA. CDR3 residues: CSVEGVYGGRGNTIYF. The CDR3 region has the DNA TGCAGCGTTGAAGGGGTGTACGGGGGACGGGGGAACACCATATATTTT.